The source of this TCR beta chain is a study of cytomegalovirus exposure and HLA in healthy donors. As for the study in general: Across more than 350 genotyped donors, around 82% landed in the Caucasian-associated ancestry cluster. General study findings and limits: In a later analysis, HLA-C alleles had the fewest associated TCRs, DRB1 alleles the most.

In the case of this clone: The antigen remains undetermined.

V gave up 1 base and J gave up 1 base, with 7 bases separating them. The germline V gene encodes CDR1 SGHNT and CDR2 YENEEA. The CDR3 has 14 residues. Each donor was nominally healthy when sampled (though unrecorded immune exposures were likely). Primers included in the PCR were 60 Vbeta and 13 Jbeta primers. TCRdb keeps only in-frame clones here, not all; method: immunoSEQ multiplex PCR. The table lists some 240,000 clones, approximately 82% of them singletons. Material for sequencing was PBMCs. The chain links TRBV11-3 to TRBJ2-5, with D uncertain. The source of this sequence is a male donor in good health and CMV-seronegative. The CDR3 protein is CASSLGSSQETQYF. CDR3 coding DNA: TGTGCCAGCAGCTTAGGTTCTAGCCAAGAGACCCAGTACTTC.